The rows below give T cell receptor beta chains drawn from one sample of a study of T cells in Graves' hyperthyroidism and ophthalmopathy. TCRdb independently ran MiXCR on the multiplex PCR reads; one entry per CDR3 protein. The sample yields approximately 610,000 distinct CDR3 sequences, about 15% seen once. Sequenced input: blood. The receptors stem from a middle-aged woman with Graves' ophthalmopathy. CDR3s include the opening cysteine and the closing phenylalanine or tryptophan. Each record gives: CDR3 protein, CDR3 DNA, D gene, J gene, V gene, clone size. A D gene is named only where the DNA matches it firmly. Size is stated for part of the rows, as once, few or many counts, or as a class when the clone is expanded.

CASSLLMVAEAFF	TGTGCCAGCAGCCTCCTGATGGTCGCTGAAGCTTTCTTT	-	TRBJ1-1	TRBV11-2	-
CASSLVSGSYEQYF	TGTGCCAGCAGCTTAGTAAGCGGGAGCTACGAGCAGTACTTC	TRBD2	TRBJ2-7	TRBV28	many
CASSEAGGKYEQYF	TGTGCCAGCAGTGAAGCCGGGGGGAAGTACGAGCAGTACTTC	TRBD2	TRBJ2-7	TRBV2	many
CSARRGDQPQHF	TGCAGTGCTAGAAGGGGGGATCAGCCCCAGCATTTT	-	TRBJ1-5	TRBV20-1	many
CASRGRESGNQPQHF	TGTGCCAGTAGGGGCCGGGAGAGCGGCAATCAGCCCCAGCATTTT	-	TRBJ1-5	TRBV19	many
CASSLSDGLNTEAFF	TGTGCCAGCAGTTTAAGCGACGGATTGAACACTGAAGCTTTCTTT	-	TRBJ1-1	TRBV28	many
CASLLGQGGEAFF	TGTGCCAGCCTCCTCGGACAGGGGGGTGAAGCTTTCTTT	TRBD1	TRBJ1-1	TRBV6-4	-
CASSWGNYEQYF	TGTGCCAGCAGTTGGGGTAACTACGAGCAGTACTTC	-	TRBJ2-7	TRBV7-9	many
CAWSLGLAGAETQYF	TGTGCCTGGAGTCTCGGACTAGCGGGAGCAGAGACCCAGTACTTC	TRBD2	TRBJ2-5	TRBV30	many
CASSYSTGHRYSNQPQHF	TGTGCCAGCAGTTACTCGACGGGACATCGATATAGCAATCAGCCCCAGCATTTT	-	TRBJ1-5	TRBV6-2/TRBV6-3	many
CASGSEQGPNYGYTF	TGTGCTAGTGGTTCTGAACAGGGTCCCAACTATGGCTACACCTTC	-	TRBJ1-2	TRBV12-5	many
CASSWGTSGSEEQYF	TGTGCCAGCAGTTGGGGGACTAGCGGGAGTGAAGAGCAGTACTTC	TRBD2	TRBJ2-7	TRBV25-1	many
CASQGGSQEAYEQYF	TGTGCCAGCCAAGGGGGGTCCCAGGAAGCCTACGAGCAGTACTTC	-	TRBJ2-7	TRBV6-1	many
CASSEYPEDEQYF	TGTGCCAGCAGTGAATATCCCGAGGACGAGCAGTACTTC	-	TRBJ2-7	TRBV25-1	-
CACTVFGTEAFF	TGTGCCTGCACTGTTTTTGGCACTGAAGCTTTCTTT	-	TRBJ1-1	TRBV30	many
CASSLNGRGPPYEQYF	TGTGCCAGCAGTCTAAACGGGCGGGGGCCCCCCTACGAGCAGTACTTC	-	TRBJ2-7	TRBV27	many
CSARDPGGAFF	TGCAGTGCTAGGGATCCAGGGGGAGCTTTCTTT	TRBD1	TRBJ1-1	TRBV20-1	-
CASSLTEGEAFF	TGTGCCAGCAGCTTAACCGAGGGTGAAGCTTTCTTT	-	TRBJ1-1	TRBV7-9	few
CAWSVPRVRAGELFF	TGTGCCTGGAGTGTACCTCGGGTACGAGCCGGGGAGCTGTTTTTT	-	TRBJ2-2	TRBV30	many
CAWSVLGEQYF	TGTGCCTGGAGTGTACTTGGGGAGCAGTACTTC	-	TRBJ2-7	TRBV30	many
CASSMGLAVLYEQYF	TGCGCCAGCAGTATGGGACTAGCGGTCCTCTACGAGCAGTACTTC	TRBD2	TRBJ2-7	TRBV10-1	few
CAWSALAGGTGELFF	TGTGCCTGGAGTGCACTAGCGGGTGGTACCGGGGAGCTGTTTTTT	TRBD2	TRBJ2-2	TRBV30	many
CASTYDRGAYEQYF	TGTGCCAGCACCTACGACCGCGGGGCCTACGAGCAGTACTTC	-	TRBJ2-7	TRBV11-2	many
CASTLDRNIQYF	TGTGCCAGCACCCTAGACAGGAACATTCAGTACTTC	-	TRBJ2-4	TRBV6-1	many
CASSWTLGGLNTEAFF	TGTGCCAGCAGTTGGACGTTGGGGGGGCTGAACACTGAAGCTTTCTTT	-	TRBJ1-1	TRBV6-5	-
CASSEAEGRNYGYTF	TGTGCCAGCAGTGAAGCGGAGGGGAGGAACTATGGCTACACCTTC	-	TRBJ1-2	TRBV6-1	many
CSARVPGFDSGNTIYF	TGCAGTGCTAGAGTCCCGGGGTTCGACTCTGGAAACACCATATATTTT	-	TRBJ1-3	TRBV20-1	-
CASSKGAGQPQHF	TGTGCCAGTAGCAAGGGGGCAGGACAGCCCCAGCATTTT	TRBD1	TRBJ1-5	TRBV19	many
CSASVPGRQETQYF	TGCAGTGCTAGTGTCCCAGGGAGGCAAGAGACCCAGTACTTC	-	TRBJ2-5	TRBV20-1	many
CASSLGGGPSEQYF	TGTGCCAGCAGCTTAGGGGGAGGGCCTAGCGAGCAGTACTTC	TRBD2	TRBJ2-7	TRBV7-6	few
CASGGSYNSPLHF	TGTGCCAGCGGCGGCTCCTATAATTCACCCCTCCACTTT	-	TRBJ1-6	TRBV6-1	many
CAIGDSNTEAFF	TGTGCCATCGGGGACAGTAACACTGAAGCTTTCTTT	TRBD1	TRBJ1-1	TRBV10-3	many
CASSFQPGSEAFF	TGTGCCAGCAGCTTTCAGCCGGGGTCTGAAGCTTTCTTT	-	TRBJ1-1	TRBV7-2	many
CASSQQGVQTQYF	TGCGCCAGCAGCCAACAGGGTGTGCAGACCCAGTACTTC	-	TRBJ2-5	TRBV4-1	many
CASSYLNPGVVSNQPQHF	TGTGCCAGCAGTTACCTAAATCCTGGCGTCGTTAGCAATCAGCCCCAGCATTTT	-	TRBJ1-5	TRBV6-2/TRBV6-3	many
CASSRGTGDSYEQYF	TGTGCCAGCTCACGGGGGACAGGGGATTCCTACGAGCAGTACTTC	TRBD1	TRBJ2-7	TRBV18	-
CASSSAPGGDGYTF	TGTGCCAGCAGTTCCGCACCCGGGGGGGATGGCTACACCTTC	-	TRBJ1-2	TRBV28	many
CASSLAGRGSGEQYF	TGTGCCAGCAGCTTAGCAGGGCGGGGTTCGGGGGAGCAGTACTTC	-	TRBJ2-7	TRBV7-8	-
CASMEQYYPYNEQFF	TGTGCCAGTATGGAACAGTATTATCCCTACAATGAGCAGTTCTTC	-	TRBJ2-1	TRBV19	few
CASSRSELGEQYF	TGTGCCAGCAGCCGATCAGAACTCGGCGAGCAGTACTTC	-	TRBJ2-7	TRBV12-3/TRBV12-4	many
CASSIAPGGAQYF	TGTGCCAGTAGTATAGCGCCAGGCGGAGCCCAGTACTTC	-	TRBJ2-5	TRBV19	many
CASSRNGQGLDQQYF	TGTGCCAGTAGTAGAAATGGACAGGGACTAGACCAGCAGTACTTC	-	TRBJ2-7	TRBV19	many